The source of this T cell receptor (beta chain) is a study of blood T cell repertoires in COVID-19 (dated by TCRdb to about 2020). About the study as a whole: The collaborator samples originated in the United States, Italy and Spain and spanned the acute and convalescent phases of COVID-19. The prospective study material was composed of cDNA or gDNA derived from T cells, B-cell-depleted T cells, or PBMCs. The dataset comprised deeply sampled blood TCRbeta repertoires from subjects exposed to, actively infected with, or recovered from COVID-19. The repertoires were released in a freely available public database meant as a resource for research on the immune response to SARS-CoV-2. Samples were obtained from the ongoing ImmuneRACE study (first 160 participants) and from some 1,300 subjects provided by 6 global collaborators. Nearly every sample came with metadata listing a de-identified subject ID, COVID-19 status, age in years and sex. Where available, HLA class I and class II types were taken from metadata supplied by the sample provider and were not determined by assay-based typing. Broader findings and caveats from the paper: The amount of clinical and demographic metadata varied by source and participant and was provided uncurated.

With respect to this clone: Its antigen specificity is not known. No much larger clonotype is one base removed from it; base qualities were not supplied.

The CDR3 starts with the cysteine, ends with the phenylalanine, and has 15 residues. Of the read, only the CDR3 DNA is kept; its 45 bases are in frame from base 1. CDR1 and CDR2 are drawn from the germline V gene: SGHVS, FNYEAQ. Compared with germline, V lacks 7 bases and J lacks 3 bases; bases without a gene match: 9. The collaborating institutions used their own protocols to collect whole blood in K2EDTA tubes. Collaborator samples were shipped for TCRbeta analysis as frozen whole blood, isolated PBMCs, or DNA extracted from either sample type. The immunoSEQ Assay, a bias-controlled multiplex PCR, was used to amplify TCRbeta CDR3 regions from genomic DNA. The source study handled its data this way. The number of nucleated cells in each sample was estimated from the amplification of reference gene primers within the assay. To quantify the absolute abundance of each unique TCRbeta CDR3 rearrangement, sequence reads were collapsed and filtered. For each sample, productive Simpson clonality was calculated by taking the square root of Simpson's diversity index across productive rearrangements. The immuneACCESS repertoire file appears here via TCRdb, limited to in-frame rearrangements. These files lack a portion of the clones; in checked studies, under half of the deficit traces to unresolved V genes, and the cause of the others is not known. That table furnishes V, J and clone size, whereas the DNA furnished D and trimming. This sample comprises 130,000 to 150,000 clones, approximately 80% of them detected only once. The top ten clonotypes cover about 5% of the sample.

Sequenced material: peripheral blood. Here the chain combines TRBV7-6 and TRBJ2-3, and 8 junction bases match TRBD2. The source of this sequence is a woman in her fifties or sixties with acute or convalescent COVID-19. For the CDR3, the sequence is CASTLAGGATDTQYF. DNA sequence: TGTGCCAGCACGCTTGCGGGGGGTGCTACAGATACGCAGTATTTT.